The rows below give T cell receptor beta chains drawn from one sample of a study of a mutant IDH1 vaccine in newly diagnosed glioma. The protocol was immunoSEQ multiplex PCR, while the TCRdb copy is restricted to in-frame clones and leaves out a portion. The sample carries approximately 100,000 clones, 70% to 90% recorded once. The material was PBMCs, obtained from a glioma patient treated with radiotherapy, temozolomide or both. These receptors all come from a woman between 45 and 65 years old with glioma. Both conserved end residues are part of each CDR3. The D gene is left open where the match is weak. For some rows the clone size is stated as once, few or many, or as a class when expanded; others skip it.

TRBJ1-5	.	.	TRBV5-1	TGCGCCAGCAGCTTGGGCCCCGATCAGCCCCAGCATTTT	CASSLGPDQPQHF
TRBJ2-3	.	.	TRBV18	TGTGCCAGCTCACCCAGGGTAGGCACAGATACGCAGTATTTT	CASSPRVGTDTQYF
TRBJ2-2	.	.	TRBV6-1	TGTGCCAGCAGTATAGGGATGGCCACCGGGGAGCTGTTTTTT	CASSIGMATGELFF
TRBJ1-2	.	.	TRBV5-4	TGTGCCAGCACCCTGGGGTCTCCCAACTATGGCTACACCTTC	CASTLGSPNYGYTF
TRBJ1-1	.	.	TRBV7-2	TGTGCCAGCAGCTTTTGGGGCGATGGAACTGAAGCTTTCTTT	CASSFWGDGTEAFF
TRBJ2-1	.	.	TRBV7-9	TGTGCCAGCAGCTTGGGGAGCTCCTACAATGAGCAGTTCTTC	CASSLGSSYNEQFF
TRBJ1-4	once	.	TRBV6-1	TGTGCCAGCAGTGAAGTAGGGAGGGAATTGGCTAATGAAAAACTGTTTTTT	CASSEVGRELANEKLFF
TRBJ2-7	.	.	TRBV6-5	TGTGCCAGCATTCCGGGACCCTCCTACGAGCAGTACTTC	CASIPGPSYEQYF
TRBJ1-2	.	TRBD1	TRBV28	TGTGCCAGCAGTCTGGGACAGAACTATGGCTACACCTTC	CASSLGQNYGYTF
TRBJ2-1	.	TRBD2	TRBV5-1	TGCGCCAGCAGCTATAGCGGGAGGGTCGACAATGAGCAGTTCTTC	CASSYSGRVDNEQFF
TRBJ1-1	once	.	TRBV11-2	TGTGCCAGCAGCTTAGATAAGCCAGGGGTCCCTCCTATGAACACTGAAGCTTTCTTT	CASSLDKPGVPPMNTEAFF
TRBJ2-2	.	TRBD2	TRBV6-5	TGTGCCAGCAGTTACGGTCTAGCGGGGGCCACCGGGGAGCTGTTTTTT	CASSYGLAGATGELFF
TRBJ1-2	few	.	TRBV9	TGTGCCAGCAGCGTATCTCCGGCAGAGGTCTATGGCTACACCTTC	CASSVSPAEVYGYTF
TRBJ2-3	.	TRBD2	TRBV28	TGTGCCAGCAGACACGGGGGGACGGGGGTGGATACGCAGTATTTT	CASRHGGTGVDTQYF
TRBJ2-7	.	.	TRBV28	TGTGCCAGCAGTTTCAGTGGTCAACAGTACTTC	CASSFSGQQYF
TRBJ1-6	.	.	TRBV19	TGTGCCAGTAGTTGGAGAGAACTAGCAACGAATTCACCCCTCCACTTT	CASSWRELATNSPLHF
TRBJ2-5	.	.	TRBV10-1	TGCGCCAGCAGTGAGGAAGAGACCCAGTACTTC	CASSEEETQYF
TRBJ2-5	.	TRBD2	TRBV10-3	TGTGCCATCAGTGATGTCGGCGGGAGGGAACAAGAGACCCAGTACTTC	CAISDVGGREQETQYF
TRBJ1-2	.	.	TRBV23-1	TGCGCCAGCACCCCATCCGTGGGGTCTAACTATGGCTACACCTTC	CASTPSVGSNYGYTF
TRBJ2-2	.	.	TRBV27	TGTGCCAGCAGTTTAGGGTCCGGGGAGCTGTTTTTT	CASSLGSGELFF
TRBJ2-2	.	.	TRBV9	TGTGCCAGCAGCGTTGGGACCAACACCGGGGAGCTGTTTTTT	CASSVGTNTGELFF
TRBJ2-2	.	TRBD2	TRBV4-2	TGTGCCAGCAGCCAATTTAGCGGGCAGGATGTCACCGGGGAGCTGTTTTTT	CASSQFSGQDVTGELFF
TRBJ1-2	.	TRBD1	TRBV19	TGTGCCAGCGCACGAAATGGAGGGACAGGCCGCTATGGCTACACCTTC	CASARNGGTGRYGYTF
TRBJ2-5	.	TRBD2	TRBV5-1	TGCGCCAGCAGCTTGAATGGACTAGCGGCCCAAGAGACCCAGTACTTC	CASSLNGLAAQETQYF
TRBJ2-7	.	.	TRBV6-5	TGTGCCAGCAGTTCGGCCAGGGCAGTAAGCTCCTACGAGCAGTACTTC	CASSSARAVSSYEQYF
TRBJ2-5	.	TRBD2	TRBV7-9	TGTGCCAGCAGCCCGGGGACTAGCGGGGTAGAGACCCAGTACTTC	CASSPGTSGVETQYF
TRBJ1-4	once	TRBD1	TRBV19	TGTGCCAGTACGGAGGGGGACAGGGTTGAGGAAAAACTGTTTTTT	CASTEGDRVEEKLFF
TRBJ2-3	.	TRBD2	TRBV6-5	TGTGCCAGCAGTAAGGGACTAGTTGCGCAGTATTTT	CASSKGLVAQYF
TRBJ1-1	.	.	TRBV2	TGTGCCAGCAGTGAAGCGGCGGGTACTGAAGCTTTCTTT	CASSEAAGTEAFF
TRBJ2-2	.	.	TRBV2	TGTGCCAGCAACGACAGGACCAACACCGGGGAGCTGTTTTTT	CASNDRTNTGELFF
TRBJ2-7	.	.	TRBV6-6	TGTGCCAGCAGTCCGAGGCCGGGCGCCTACGAGCAGTACTTC	CASSPRPGAYEQYF
TRBJ1-6	.	TRBD1	TRBV19	TGTGCCAGTAGCTCGAGACAGGGGGAATATTCACCCCTCCACTTT	CASSSRQGEYSPLHF
TRBJ1-2	.	.	TRBV11-1	TGTGCCAGCAGCTTAGGATCCAAGGCTGATGGCTACACCTTC	CASSLGSKADGYTF
TRBJ2-7	.	.	TRBV29-1	TGCAGCGTCGTCACGAACTACGAGCAGTACTTC	CSVVTNYEQYF
TRBJ1-2	.	.	TRBV6-6	TGTGCCAGCACCCGGGCCGACCTGGATACGTTCTATGGCTACACCTTC	CASTRADLDTFYGYTF
TRBJ2-1	.	.	TRBV7-6	TGTGCCAGCAGCTCAACCTTCGGGTCCAGCGCCGTATCCTACAATGAGCAGTTCTTC	CASSSTFGSSAVSYNEQFF
TRBJ2-4	.	.	TRBV5-1	TGCGCCAGCAGCTTTAGAACAGGGCCCGGAGCCAAAAACATTCAGTACTTC	CASSFRTGPGAKNIQYF
TRBJ1-2	.	TRBD1	TRBV6-5	TGTGCCAGCAGTGGCAGGGGGCGGGATGGCTACACCTTC	CASSGRGRDGYTF
TRBJ1-3	.	.	TRBV10-3	TGTGCCATCAGGGAAAACACCATATATTTT	CAIRENTIYF
TRBJ1-1	once	.	TRBV7-2	TGTGCCAGCAGCTCCCATGGGACCTTGAACACTGAAGCTTTCTTT	CASSSHGTLNTEAFF
TRBJ1-2	.	.	TRBV18	TGTGCCAGCTCACCCTCCCGGGGCGGATGGGATGGCTACACCTTC	CASSPSRGGWDGYTF
TRBJ2-7	.	.	TRBV4-1	TGCGCCAGCAGCCAAGTGGGCCGTTTCCTCTTC	CASSQVGRFLF
TRBJ2-1	.	.	TRBV5-1	TGCGCCAGCAGCTCCACAGGAGACTCCTACAATGAGCAGTTCTTC	CASSSTGDSYNEQFF
TRBJ2-5	.	.	TRBV29-1	TGCAGCGTTGAAGATTGGACACAGGAGACCCAGTACTTC	CSVEDWTQETQYF
TRBJ2-3	.	.	TRBV5-4	TGTGCCAGCAGCTTCGGGGGCCCTAGGACAGATACGCAGTATTTT	CASSFGGPRTDTQYF
TRBJ2-7	once	.	TRBV28	TGTGCCAGTGCAAGTTCTGTGAACTACGAGCAGTACTTC	CASASSVNYEQYF
TRBJ1-6	.	.	TRBV9	TGTGCCAGCAGCGCGACTCCCAATTCACCCCTCCACTTT	CASSATPNSPLHF
TRBJ2-5	.	.	TRBV28	TGTGCCAGCAGTTTACGGGGACAAGAGACCCAGTACTTC	CASSLRGQETQYF